This T cell receptor (beta chain) was sequenced during a study of naive and memory T cell subsets. Study-wide results and caveats: Naive and memory repertoire findings lacked a ground truth for validation. A few larger clonotypes appeared in naive repertoires, especially CD8, possibly memory cells re-expressing CD45RA. In naive cells, over 90% of TCR sequences were seen only once.

Two oligonucleotides, mixed equimolar, formed the beta constant-region primer covering TRBC1 and TRBC2. Ligated cDNA was amplified by four rounds of PCR with nested alpha and beta constant-region primers and SP2. Ligation attached a single-stranded oligonucleotide with a 12-nucleotide UMI and the SP2 primer to the cDNA 3' end. Each CDR3 protein gets one entry after TCRdb re-called the UMI-ligation and nested PCR reads with MiXCR. The sample yields over 80,000 distinct CDR3 sequences, 11% seen once. Four subsets defined by CD45RA and CD27 were sorted after CD3, CD4, CD8 and live/dead staining. This clonotype was seen at least ten times. The antigen is unknown. V was pared by 8 bases and J by 5 bases, with 15 bases between. CDR1 and CDR2 (germline): MDHEN, SYDVKM. The CDR3 has 13 amino acids.

The TCR was taken from a human donor in good health. The rearrangement links TRBV28 to TRBJ2-5; D possibly uses TRBD1 or TRBD2 (5 bases each). Input material: naive CD4+ T cells from blood. As DNA, the CDR3 is TGTGCCAGCCTACGAGGGGTTTCGGAGACCCAGTACTTC. This encodes CASLRGVSETQYF.